The 27 T cell receptor beta chains presented below share a single source sample, sequenced in a study of blood T cell repertoires in COVID-19. The repertoire was sequenced with immunoSEQ multiplex PCR; TCRdb's copy has only in-frame clones and lacks some. In the table there are approximately 150,000 clones, approximately 80% of which are singletons. Sequencing was done on a sample of peripheral blood. These receptors came from a man aged 65 to 79 who had recovered from COVID-19.

The chain uses TRBV6-2 or TRBV6-3 and TRBJ2-7, with D maybe TRBD2 (6 bases). The germline V gene encodes CDR1 MNHEY and CDR2 SVGEGT. Trimming removed 2 bases from V and 7 bases from J, with 15 bases in between. The CDR3 is 14 residues long. The CDR3 region has the DNA TGTGCCAGCAGTTACGGGGGGACGGGTAGGGAGCAGTACTTC. Translation gives CASSYGGTGREQYF.

The chain is built from TRBV6-5 and TRBJ2-7, with D possibly matching TRBD2 (6 bases). V was trimmed by 6 bases and J by 3 bases, leaving 18 bases between them. The germline gives CDR1 MNHEY, CDR2 SVGAGI. The CDR3 has 15 residues. The CDR3 DNA reads as TGTGCCAGCAGAGCGCTTAGCGGAGGGAGCTACGAGCAGTACTTC. Protein sequence: CASRALSGGSYEQYF.

This clone was recorded many times. The chain recombines TRBV3-1 (or the pseudogene TRBV3-2) with TRBJ1-5, with TRBD1 as a possible D gene (5 bases). CDR1 and CDR2 (germline): LGHDT, YNNKEL (reference sequence). This CDR3 is 13 amino acids long. Trimming removed 4 bases from V and 2 bases from J, with 6 bases in between. DNA of the CDR3: TGTGCCAGCAGCCGGGGGGGCAATCAGCCCCAGCATTTT. Translated, it gives CASSRGGNQPQHF.

The chain uses TRBV15 and TRBJ2-7; 13 nucleotides agree with TRBD2. J was trimmed by 3 bases and V by 5 bases; bases with no gene match: 4. This CDR3 region has 15 residues. Germline CDR1 LNHNV, CDR2 YYDKDF (reference sequence). In DNA, the CDR3 is TGTGCCACCAGCGGACTAGCGGGAGTCCGCTACGAGCAGTACTTC. Protein: CATSGLAGVRYEQYF.

This clone was detected a few times. The chain employs TRBV11-2 and TRBJ2-1; 8 nucleotides match TRBD2. This CDR3 is 16 amino acids long. Trimming removed 2 bases from V and 1 base from J; junction bases left unmatched: 4. Germline values: CDR1 SGHAT, CDR2 FQNNGV. The CDR3 DNA reads TGTGCCAGCAGCTTATTCGGGAGGGCTTCCTACAATGAGCAGTTCTTC. This codes for CASSLFGRASYNEQFF.

This chain connects TRBV7-2 to TRBJ2-3; 14 nucleotides match TRBD2. V lost 5 bases, J lost 2 bases, and 9 bases stayed unmatched. Germline CDR1 SGHTA, CDR2 FQGNSA. The length of the CDR3 is 18 residues. CDR3: CASSKRGTSGSSTDTQYF. The DNA of the CDR3 is TGTGCCAGCAGCAAGAGAGGGACTAGCGGGAGTTCCACAGATACGCAGTATTTT. Full variable domain (missing parts from reference TRBV7-2 and TRBJ2-3): GAGVSQSPSNKVTEKGKDVELRCDPISGHTALYWYRQSLGQGLEFLIYFQGNSAPDKSGLPSDRFSAERTGGSVSTLTIQRTQQEDSAVYLCASSKRGTSGSSTDTQYFGPGTRLTVL.

The V gene is TRBV6-6, the J gene TRBJ2-5; 7 bases are shared with TRBD1. With V trimmed by 6 bases and J by 4 bases, 26 bases remained unmatched. The CDR3 covers 20 residues. From germline, CDR1 is MNHNY and CDR2 SVGAGI (reference sequence). The CDR3 coding sequence is TGTGCCAGCAGCCGACTTAAATCCGGGACAGAGCTCACCACCCTAGAGACCCAGTACTTC. Translation gives CASSRLKSGTELTTLETQYF.

This chain joins TRBV5-1 and TRBJ2-5; 10 bases align to TRBD2. The CDR3 loop spans 15 amino acids. Per the germline V gene, CDR1 is SGHRS and CDR2 is YFSETQ. V gave up 4 bases and J gave up 6 bases; unmatched junction bases: 9. The CDR3 protein is CASSPGLAGDQTQYF. The CDR3, as DNA: TGCGCCAGCAGCCCAGGCCTAGCGGGAGACCAGACCCAGTACTTC.

The chain links TRBV5-6 to TRBJ1-1; a possible D gene is TRBD1 (6 bases). The CDR3 runs to 14 residues. The germline V and J ends were trimmed by 0 bases and 3 bases, with 9 bases remaining between them. From germline, CDR1 is SGHDT and CDR2 YYEEEE. In nucleotides, the CDR3 is TGTGCCAGCAGCTTGGGGGGGCGCGACACTGAAGCTTTCTTT. As protein: CASSLGGRDTEAFF.

This sequence joins TRBV13 and TRBJ1-1; D not certain. CDR1 and CDR2 from the germline V gene are PRHDT and FYEKMQ (reference sequence). This CDR3 contains 13 residues. Trimming took off 1 base at V and 0 bases at J, with 3 bases between the two ends. CDR3 in amino acids: CASSLAVNTEAFF. The CDR3 DNA follows: TGTGCCAGCAGCTTAGCCGTGAACACTGAAGCTTTCTTT.

The chain couples TRBV11-2 to TRBJ2-3, with D uncertain. The CDR3 loop spans 12 amino acids. Germline V lookup: CDR1 SGHAT, CDR2 FQNNGV. V lost 3 bases and J lost 4, with 5 bases in between. This CDR3 reads CASSFRADTQYF. CDR3 coding DNA: TGTGCCAGCAGCTTCCGGGCAGATACGCAGTATTTT.

This chain connects TRBV7-6 to TRBJ1-6, with D unclear. The length of the CDR3 is 15 residues. V shed 3 bases and J shed 0 bases, with 6 bases lying between them. Per the germline V gene, CDR1 is SGHVS and CDR2 is FNYEAQ. CDR3 protein: CASSFESSYNSPLHF. CDR3 DNA: TGTGCCAGCAGCTTCGAGAGCTCCTATAATTCACCCCTCCACTTT. Drawing the rest from reference TRBV7-6 and TRBJ1-6, the complete variable domain is GAGVSQSPRYKVTKRGQDVALRCDPISGHVSLYWYRQALGQGPEFLTYFNYEAQQDKSGLPNDRFSAERPEGSISTLTIQRTEQRDSAMYRCASSFESSYNSPLHFGNGTRLTVT.

The rearrangement joins TRBV2 to TRBJ2-7, with TRBD1 identical over 7 bases. The V segment lost 6 bases and the J segment 7 bases; nucleotides outside the gene matches: 6. CDR1 and CDR2 from the germline V gene are SNHLY and FYNNEI. This CDR3 region has 12 residues. The CDR3 loop reads CASSQDRREQYF. The CDR3 DNA sequence: TGTGCCAGCAGCCAGGACAGGCGGGAGCAGTACTTC.

The V call is TRBV5-1, the J call TRBJ2-5, with TRBD2 matching over 8 bases. Germline V lookup: CDR1 SGHRS, CDR2 YFSETQ. The V segment lost 0 bases and the J segment 2 bases; nucleotides outside the gene matches: 3. This CDR3 is 15 amino acids long. The CDR3 DNA reads as TGCGCCAGCAGCTTGGGTGCTAGCGGGCAAGAGACCCAGTACTTC. This encodes CASSLGASGQETQYF.

The chain recombines TRBV19 with TRBJ2-3; a weak D match, TRBD1 (5 bases). V was cut by 5 bases and J by 10 bases, with 13 bases left in between. The CDR3 extends over 12 amino acids. Germline V lookup: CDR1 LNHDA, CDR2 SQIVND (reference sequence). CDR3 protein: CASSPDSFAQYF. The DNA for the CDR3 is TGTGCCAGTAGTCCCGACAGCTTTGCGCAGTATTTT. The whole variable domain, filled in from reference TRBV19 and TRBJ2-3, reads DGGITQSPKYLFRKEGQNVTLSCEQNLNHDAMYWYRQDPGQGLRLIYYSQIVNDFQKGDIAEGYSVSREKKESFPLTVTSAQKNPTAFYLCASSPDSFAQYFGPGTRLTVL.

CDR3 in DNA: TGTGCCAGCTCACCACCGACAGGGGCAGAGACCCAGTACTTC. Protein sequence: CASSPPTGAETQYF. This chain links TRBV18 with TRBJ2-5, with TRBD1 matching 8 bases. This CDR3 spans 14 amino acids. The J segment lost 4 bases and the V segment lost 0 bases, leaving 1 base of the junction unmatched. The germline CDR1 and CDR2 sequences are KGHSH and LQKENI.

This chain uses TRBV19 with TRBJ2-6, with a possible D match to TRBD1 (6 bases). Germline values: CDR1 LNHDA, CDR2 SQIVND (reference sequence). V lost 7 bases and J 0 bases, leaving 25 bases between the germline ends. The length of the CDR3 is 20 residues. The CDR3 spells CASTHSQDSRVYSGANVLTF. CDR3 nucleotides: TGTGCCAGTACCCACTCCCAGGACAGCAGGGTATACTCTGGGGCCAACGTCCTGACTTTC.

The chain joins TRBV7-2 to TRBJ2-1; 10 bases match TRBD2. Germline V lookup: CDR1 SGHTA, CDR2 FQGNSA. The CDR3 is 14 amino acids. The J segment lost 9 bases and the V segment lost 6 bases, leaving 8 bases of the junction unmatched. The CDR3 DNA reads as TGTGCCAGCAGGCATTCGAGCGGGAGGGCTGAGCAGTTCTTC. This translates into CASRHSSGRAEQFF.

The rearrangement joins TRBV9 to TRBJ2-7; 8 nucleotides match TRBD1. J lost 7 bases, V lost 0 bases, and 9 bases had no gene match. The CDR3 has 15 residues. In germline, CDR1 is SGDLS, CDR2 YYNGEE. DNA of the CDR3: TGTGCCAGCAGCGTAGGTGGGACAGGAGCGGGTGAGCAGTACTTC. It specifies CASSVGGTGAGEQYF.

The chain uses TRBV19 and TRBJ2-3; TRBD2 aligns across 7 bases. V was clipped by 3 bases and J by 4 bases; unmatched bases: 4. Germline loops: CDR1 LNHDA, CDR2 SQIVND (reference sequence). The CDR3 is 14 amino acids. This chain's CDR3 is CASSIVRGADTQYF. CDR3 nucleotide sequence: TGTGCCAGTAGTATTGTTCGGGGGGCAGATACGCAGTATTTT.

This rearrangement joins TRBV10-2 to TRBJ2-3; 9 bases align to TRBD2. Germline lookup yields CDR1 WSHSY and CDR2 SAAADI. The V and J ends lost 7 bases and 4 bases, in that order; junction bases with no gene match: 15. CDR3 length: 17 residues. The DNA for the CDR3 is TGCGCCAGCACCATAATCGGGCGGGAGGGCCGGGCAGATACGCAGTATTTT. This sequence encodes CASTIIGREGRADTQYF.

V gene TRBV20-1 combines with J gene TRBJ2-2; 10 nucleotides match TRBD1. Per germline, CDR1 DFQATT and CDR2 SNEGSKA (reference sequence). The CDR3 is made up of 14 amino acids. V lost 3 bases to trimming and J lost 6 bases; unmatched junction nucleotides: 4. The CDR3 coding sequence is TGCAGTGCTAGTCGGACAGGGGGGTCCGGGGAGCTGTTTTTT. Its translation is CSASRTGGSGELFF.

This chain joins TRBV3-1 (or the pseudogene TRBV3-2) and TRBJ1-1; D remains unclear. V was pared by 3 bases and J by 7 bases, with 9 bases between. In germline, CDR1 is LGHDT, CDR2 YNNKEL (reference sequence). This CDR3 spans 12 amino acids. In DNA, the CDR3 is TGTGCCAGCAGCCAGCGAGTAAATGAAGCTTTCTTT. This gives the protein CASSQRVNEAFF.

The chain joins TRBV5-1 to TRBJ1-5; TRBD1 is a possible D gene (5 bases). V was pared by 0 bases and J by 7 bases, with 14 bases between. Germline V gives CDR1 SGHRS, CDR2 YFSETQ. CDR3 length: 15 amino acids. The CDR3 protein is CASSLDSGGVQPQHF. CDR3 in DNA: TGCGCCAGCAGCTTGGACTCCGGGGGGGTACAGCCCCAGCATTTT.

V gene TRBV27 combines with J gene TRBJ2-3; a possible D gene is TRBD1 (5 bases). Looked up from germline, CDR1 is MNHEY and CDR2 is SMNVEV (reference sequence). This CDR3 region has 14 residues. V was pared by 3 bases and J by 1 base, with 8 bases between. DNA of the CDR3: TGTGCCAGCAGTTTTGAACAGGGCACAGATACGCAGTATTTT. It codes for CASSFEQGTDTQYF.

The chain uses TRBV14 and TRBJ2-2; 11 nucleotides align to TRBD2. The J segment lost 4 bases and the V segment lost 0 bases, leaving 4 bases of the junction unmatched. Germline V gene data show CDR1 as SGHDN and CDR2 as FVKESK. There are 17 residues in the CDR3. The CDR3 loop reads CASSQDPLAGVTGELFF. CDR3 in DNA: TGTGCCAGCAGCCAAGACCCACTAGCGGGAGTCACCGGGGAGCTGTTTTTT.

This rearrangement joins TRBV28 to TRBJ1-2, with 7 bases identical to TRBD1. The CDR3 is made up of 13 amino acids. Germline assignment: CDR1 MDHEN and CDR2 SYDVKM. The V gene end was trimmed by 7 bases and the J gene end by 8 bases; junction bases not matched to a gene: 10. The CDR3: CASISTGVEGYTF. In DNA form, the CDR3 reads TGTGCCAGCATATCCACAGGGGTGGAAGGCTACACCTTC.